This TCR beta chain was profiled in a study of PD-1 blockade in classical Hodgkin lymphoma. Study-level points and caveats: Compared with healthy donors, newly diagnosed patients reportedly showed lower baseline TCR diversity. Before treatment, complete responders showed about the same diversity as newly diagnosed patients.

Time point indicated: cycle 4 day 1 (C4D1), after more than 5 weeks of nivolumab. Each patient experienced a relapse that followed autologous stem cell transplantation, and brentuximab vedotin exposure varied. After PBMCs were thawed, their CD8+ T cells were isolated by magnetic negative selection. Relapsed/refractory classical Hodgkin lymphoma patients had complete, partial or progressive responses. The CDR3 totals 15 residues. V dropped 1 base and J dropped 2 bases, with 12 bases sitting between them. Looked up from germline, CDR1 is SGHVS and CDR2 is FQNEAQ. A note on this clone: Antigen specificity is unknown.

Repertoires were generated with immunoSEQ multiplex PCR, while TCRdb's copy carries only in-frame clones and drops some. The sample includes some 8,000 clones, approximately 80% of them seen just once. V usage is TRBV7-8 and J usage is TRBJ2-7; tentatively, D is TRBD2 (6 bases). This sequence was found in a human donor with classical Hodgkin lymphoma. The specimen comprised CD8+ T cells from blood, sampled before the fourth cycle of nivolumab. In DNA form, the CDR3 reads TGTGCCAGCAGCTTAGGGGGGGTAGGAACCTACGAGCAGTACTTC. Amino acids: CASSLGGVGTYEQYF.